These 24 T cell receptor beta chains were all obtained from the same sample, sequenced in a study of lymphopenia after photon versus proton radiotherapy. The method was immunoSEQ multiplex PCR; TCRdb's version includes in-frame clones alone and lacks a portion of them. This table has 20,000 to 25,000 clones, about nine tenths appearing once. Sample: peripheral blood, taken from a patient treated with proton-based radiotherapy. Receptors were obtained from a woman between 70 and 85 years old with pancreatic cancer. Some clones in this sample may be carry-over from other donors' samples.

The CDR3 DNA reads as TGTGCCAGCAGTGCACTAGCGGGAGGGCCAGATACGCAGTATTTT. This codes for CASSALAGGPDTQYF. The rearrangement links TRBV25-1 to TRBJ2-3; the match to TRBD2 covers 13 bases. The trim removed 4 bases at V and 4 bases at J, leaving 2 bases unmatched. This CDR3 has 15 residues. CDR1 is MGHDK, CDR2 SYGVNS, per germline.

The gene calls are TRBV1 and TRBJ1-2. TRBV1 represents a pseudogene. The CDR3 is 16 residues long. The CDR3 region is CTSSNCSLCENLWLHF. CDR3 coding DNA: TGCACCAGCAGCAACTGCAGTTTGTGCGAAAACCTATGGCTACACTTC.

This clone showed up just once. The chain employs TRBV6-1 and TRBJ2-4; 9 positions agree with TRBD1. Unmatched junction bases numbered 5, after V lost 3 bases and J lost 2 bases. The length of the CDR3 is 16 residues. Germline V gene data show CDR1 as MNHNS and CDR2 as SASEGT. The CDR3: CASSEGQGSTKNIQYF. The CDR3 DNA reads as TGTGCCAGCAGTGAGGGACAGGGTAGTACCAAAAACATTCAGTACTTC.

This clone was counted once. J is TRBJ2-1 and V is TRBV7-2; 8 nucleotides line up with TRBD2. Germline CDR1 and CDR2: SGHTA and FQGNSA. V was pared by 8 bases and J by 6 bases, with 12 bases of the junction left unmatched. The CDR3 runs to 15 residues. This chain's CDR3 is CASGRGVAGPNEQFF. The CDR3 DNA reads as TGTGCCAGCGGCCGCGGGGTAGCGGGGCCCAATGAGCAGTTCTTC.

The V gene is TRBV28, the J gene TRBJ1-2; D gene unclear. The ends were cut back, 2 bases at V and 8 bases at J, with 9 bases in the middle. The CDR3 covers 12 residues. Germline-derived CDR1 and CDR2 are MDHEN and SYDVKM. The CDR3 region has the DNA TGTGCCAGCAGTTTAGAGTTGGTAGGCTACACCTTC. Its translation: CASSLELVGYTF.

This clone was seen once. The chain carries TRBV2 and TRBJ2-1, with TRBD2 matching 12 bases. Germline trimming cut 3 bases from V and 8 bases from J; bases unmatched to any gene: 5. The length of the CDR3 is 15 residues. Germline values: CDR1 SNHLY, CDR2 FYNNEI. CDR3 loop: CASSDVLAGGDEQFF. Here the CDR3 DNA reads TGTGCCAGCAGTGACGTACTAGCGGGAGGCGATGAGCAGTTCTTC.

The chain employs TRBV12-5 and TRBJ2-2, with D unclear. The CDR3 totals 13 residues. Between the trimmed V and J ends, which lost 6 bases and 6 bases, there was a span of 11 bases. The germline V gene has CDR1 LGHNT and CDR2 FRNRAP. CDR3 region: CASGFGSSGELFF. For the CDR3, the DNA is TGTGCTAGTGGGTTCGGGTCTTCCGGGGAGCTGTTTTTT. The complete variable domain, with remaining parts taken from reference TRBV12-5 and TRBJ2-2, reads DARVTQTPRHKVTEMGQEVTMRCQPILGHNTVFWYRQTMMQGLELLAYFRNRAPLDDSGMPKDRFSAEMPDATLATLKIQPSEPRDSAVYFCASGFGSSGELFFGEGSRLTVL.

V and J are TRBV7-6 and TRBJ1-2; unclear D gene. Germline values: CDR1 SGHVS, CDR2 FNYEAQ. CDR3 length: 13 amino acids. Trimming took 4 bases from V and 4 from J, leaving 10 bases between them. The CDR3 protein is CASSSGLLYGYTF. DNA for the CDR3: TGTGCCAGCAGCTCAGGCCTCCTCTATGGCTACACCTTC.

The chain combines TRBV19 with TRBJ2-3; a possible D gene is TRBD1 (6 bases). Between the trimmed V and J ends, which lost 3 bases and 1 base, there was a span of 11 bases. The CDR3 is 15 amino acids. Germline V gene lookup returns CDR1 LNHDA and CDR2 SQIVND (reference sequence). CDR3 in amino acids: CASSIGQGRTDTQYF. Here the CDR3 DNA reads TGTGCCAGTAGTATTGGGCAGGGGCGCACAGATACGCAGTATTTT.

CDR3 nucleotide sequence: TGTGCCAGCAGCGCCCTTGATGGGACACCCAGGGGTGGCTACACCTTC. This sequence encodes CASSALDGTPRGGYTF. This rearrangement joins TRBV9 to TRBJ1-2, with a possible D match to TRBD1 (6 bases). Trimming took off 3 bases at V and 7 bases at J, with 22 bases between the two ends. CDR1 and CDR2 from the germline V gene are SGDLS and YYNGEE. CDR3 length equals 16 residues.

The chain combines TRBV19 with TRBJ1-1, with 7 bases aligning to TRBD1. V shed 6 bases and J 4 bases; nucleotides not matched to a gene: 14. This CDR3 comprises 16 residues. The germline gives CDR1 LNHDA, CDR2 SQIVND (reference sequence). CDR3: CASRPPQGGAGTEAFF. The CDR3 bases are TGTGCCAGTAGACCCCCGCAGGGGGGCGCGGGCACTGAAGCTTTCTTT.

This chain joins TRBV7-8 and TRBJ2-7; TRBD1 might be the D (6 bases). Trimming took 2 bases from V and 0 from J, leaving 11 bases between them. In germline, CDR1 is SGHVS, CDR2 FQNEAQ. CDR3 length: 15 residues. CDR3 protein: CASSLTTGSSYEQYF. As DNA, the CDR3 is TGTGCCAGCAGCTTAACAACAGGGAGCTCCTACGAGCAGTACTTC.

This sequence joins TRBV5-4 and TRBJ2-3; 10 bases fit TRBD2. The CDR3 sequence is 18 residues long. The V gene's germline CDR1 is SGHNT and CDR2 YYREEE (reference sequence). Germline trimming cut 0 bases from V and 0 bases from J; bases unmatched to any gene: 7. The CDR3 protein is CASSLDPSGSPSTDTQYF. The CDR3 coding sequence is TGTGCCAGCAGCTTGGATCCTAGCGGGAGTCCCAGCACAGATACGCAGTATTTT.

For the CDR3, the DNA is TGTGCCAGCAGCTCAAGAAATGGTGACATTCAGTACTTC. As protein: CASSSRNGDIQYF. The chain recombines TRBV13 with TRBJ2-4; D remains ambiguous. V dropped 4 bases and J dropped 8 bases, with 12 bases sitting between them. From germline, CDR1 is PRHDT and CDR2 FYEKMQ (reference sequence). The CDR3 extends over 13 amino acids. Variable domain in full (rest from reference TRBV13 and TRBJ2-4): AAGVIQSPRHLIKEKRETATLKCYPIPRHDTVYWYQQGPGQDPQFLISFYEKMQSDKGSIPDRFSAQQFSDYHSELNMSSLELGDSALYFCASSSRNGDIQYFGAGTRLSVL.

The genes are TRBV28 and TRBJ2-7; 7 bases match TRBD2. V was pared by 2 bases and J by 0 bases, with 4 bases of the junction left unmatched. Per germline, CDR1 MDHEN and CDR2 SYDVKM. This CDR3 contains 15 residues. DNA for the CDR3: TGTGCCAGCAGTTTAGGGGGGGGTGCCTCCTACGAGCAGTACTTC. This translates into CASSLGGGASYEQYF. Using reference TRBV28 and TRBJ2-7 for the parts outside the CDR3, the full variable domain is DVKVTQSSRYLVKRTGEKVFLECVQDMDHENMFWYRQDPGLGLRLIYFSYDVKMKEKGDIPEGYSVSREKKERFSLILESASTNQTSMYLCASSLGGGASYEQYFGPGTRLTVT.

This clone was counted once. The chain uses TRBV7-8 and TRBJ2-7; TRBD2 might be the D (6 bases). Trimming took off 3 bases at V and 2 bases at J, with 11 bases between the two ends. The CDR3 sequence is 14 residues long. Germline-derived CDR1 and CDR2 are SGHVS and FQNEAQ. CDR3 nucleotide sequence: TGTGCCAGCAGCTTGCGGGGTCAGGCCTACGAGCAGTACTTC. Its translation is CASSLRGQAYEQYF.

This chain joins TRBV6-4 and TRBJ2-3; the D gene is possibly TRBD2 (6 bases). Germline lookup yields CDR1 MRHNA and CDR2 SNTAGT. Trimming shortened V by 4 bases and J by 2 bases, and 10 bases separated the two germline ends. The length of the CDR3 is 14 residues. CDR3 DNA: TGTGCCAGCAGTGCTGGCGGGAACACAGATACGCAGTATTTT. Protein product: CASSAGGNTDTQYF.

About this clone itself: The junction departs from the called germline gene at one end, perhaps through a read error. This chain links TRBV4-1 with TRBJ2-6, with a tentative D call TRBD2 (5 bases). This CDR3 has 18 residues. Germline CDR1 is MGHRA and CDR2 is YSYEKL. The CDR3 coding sequence is TGCGCCAGCAGCCGGAGAGGAGGCGAGAGCTCTGGGGTCAACGTCCTGACTTTC. This translates into CASSRRGGESSGVNVLTF.

The chain uses TRBV11-2 and TRBJ2-1; no clear D. Trimming cost V 1 base and J 8 bases, with 3 bases left between them. CDR1 and CDR2 (germline): SGHAT, FQNNGV. This CDR3 contains 11 residues. CDR3 DNA sequence: TGTGCCAGCAGCTTAGCCCATGAGCAGTTCTTC. This gives the protein CASSLAHEQFF.

This rearrangement joins TRBV15 to TRBJ2-5; 8 positions match TRBD1. The CDR3 loop spans 16 amino acids. V trimming: 0 bases; J trimming: 3 bases; junction bases outside the gene matches: 6. Germline assignment: CDR1 LNHNV and CDR2 YYDKDF (reference sequence). The CDR3 loop is CATSREPGQGEETQYF. The CDR3 nucleotides read TGTGCCACCAGCAGAGAACCCGGACAGGGTGAAGAGACCCAGTACTTC.

The rearrangement uses TRBV18 and TRBJ2-7, with D possibly being TRBD1 (6 bases). The CDR3 runs to 14 residues. Germline values: CDR1 KGHSH, CDR2 LQKENI. V shed 4 bases and J shed 0 bases, with 10 bases lying between them. The CDR3 loop reads CASSLQGSSYEQYF. CDR3 coding DNA: TGTGCCAGCTCACTACAGGGTAGCTCCTACGAGCAGTACTTC.

This clone was detected only once. The chain employs TRBV2 and TRBJ1-5, with D unclear. V was shortened by 6 bases and J by 9 bases, with 15 bases between the two germline ends. The length of the CDR3 is 13 residues. CDR1 and CDR2 from the germline V gene are SNHLY and FYNNEI. The CDR3 nucleotides are TGTGCCAGCAGCGGGCTGGTCAGTGCGCCCCAGCATTTT. Amino acid sequence: CASSGLVSAPQHF.

V gene TRBV5-4 combines with J gene TRBJ2-1; 7 nucleotides match TRBD2. In germline, CDR1 is SGHNT, CDR2 YYREEE (reference sequence). The V gene end was trimmed by 7 bases and the J gene end by 3 bases; junction bases not matched to a gene: 19. The CDR3 length is 18 residues. CDR3 residues: CASHFGGGTVPIYNEQFF. The CDR3 DNA follows: TGTGCCAGCCATTTTGGGGGAGGGACCGTACCGATCTACAATGAGCAGTTCTTC.

The gene calls are TRBV4-1 and TRBJ1-2, with 8 nucleotides matching TRBD1. This CDR3 contains 15 residues. CDR1 and CDR2 from the germline V gene are MGHRA and YSYEKL. Trimming cost V 0 bases and J 2 bases; bases outside gene matches: 2. CDR3 sequence: CASSQETGANYGYTF. The CDR3 coding sequence is TGCGCCAGCAGCCAAGAGACAGGGGCAAACTATGGCTACACCTTC.